These T cell receptor beta chains were read from a single sample in a study of shared clonotypes between healthy human individuals. TCRdb's copy holds only in-frame clones and misses some; the assay was immunoSEQ multiplex PCR. The sample includes approximately 940,000 clones, 76% of them seen just once. Specimen: memory CD4+ T cells sorted from blood. Receptors originate from a man between 18 and 29 years old in good health. Both conserved end residues are part of each CDR3. The D gene is left open where the match is weak. Clone size is not always given. Where it is, it says once, few, many or a class for expanded clones.

J,D,V,size,DNA,CDR3
TRBJ1-5,.,TRBV19,few,TGTGCCAGTAGTACCGACAGAAATCAGCCCCAGCATTTT,CASSTDRNQPQHF
TRBJ1-2,.,TRBV6-5,.,TGTGCCGTTGGTCACGGAGACAACTATGGCTACACCTTC,CAVGHGDNYGYTF
TRBJ2-1,.,TRBV25-1,.,TGTGCCAGCAGTCCCGGGGGGCGGGGAGGAGGTAACAATGAGCAGTTCTTC,CASSPGGRGGGNNEQFF
TRBJ2-1,TRBD2,TRBV7-8,.,TGTGCCAGCAGCGCACGGGAGGTCAGGTACAATGAGCAGTTCTTC,CASSAREVRYNEQFF
TRBJ2-7,.,TRBV7-2,few,TGTGCCAGCAGCTTAGCGGGGGAAGAGGCCTACGAGCAGTACTTC,CASSLAGEEAYEQYF
TRBJ2-3,.,TRBV9,.,TGTGCCAGCAGCGTGTTCAGCTCTAGCACAGATACGCAGTATTTT,CASSVFSSSTDTQYF
TRBJ1-1,.,TRBV30,.,TGTGCCTGGGGAAACGAACTGAACACTGAAGCTTTCTTT,CAWGNELNTEAFF
TRBJ2-3,.,TRBV10-3,.,TGTGCCATCACTTCCGGGATTGGCACAGATACGCAGTATTTT,CAITSGIGTDTQYF
TRBJ2-1,.,TRBV9,.,TGTGCCAGCAGCGTAGAGGGGCCAAACTACAATGAGCAGTTCTTC,CASSVEGPNYNEQFF
TRBJ1-4,TRBD1,TRBV25-1,few,TGTGCCAGCAGTCCTACGAGACAGGGGGCAAGTGAAAAACTGTTTTTT,CASSPTRQGASEKLFF
TRBJ2-7,TRBD2,TRBV27,.,TGTGCCAGCAGTCCGAGGACTAGCGAGAACTACGAGCAGTACTTC,CASSPRTSENYEQYF
TRBJ2-7,.,TRBV7-8,.,TGTGCCAGCAGCCATAGGGGACTCTCCTACGAGCAGTACTTC,CASSHRGLSYEQYF
TRBJ1-6,.,TRBV9,.,TGTGCCAGCAGCGTAGGAGGCAGGGTGGATTCACCCCTCCACTTT,CASSVGGRVDSPLHF
TRBJ2-3,TRBD1,TRBV25-1,.,TGTGCCAGCAAGACAGGGGGAAGCACAGATACGCAGTATTTT,CASKTGGSTDTQYF
TRBJ2-7,TRBD1,TRBV29-1,.,TGCAGCGTTGAGGGAGACAGGGGAGGCGAGCAGTACTTC,CSVEGDRGGEQYF
TRBJ1-3,TRBD1,TRBV28,.,TGTGCCAGCAGTTTACAGGGGGCGGGTGGAAACACCATATATTTT,CASSLQGAGGNTIYF
TRBJ2-3,TRBD1,TRBV9,.,TGTGCCAGCAGCGTGGGACAGGGGGCAGATACGCAGTATTTT,CASSVGQGADTQYF
TRBJ1-1,TRBD1,TRBV10-3,.,TGTGCCATCAGTGCCGACAGGGGGAACACTGAAGCTTTCTTT,CAISADRGNTEAFF
TRBJ2-6,.,TRBV28,.,TGTGCCAGCAGTTTCTCGCAAAGGCACCCTTCTGGGGCCAACGTCCTGACTTTC,CASSFSQRHPSGANVLTF
TRBJ2-7,.,TRBV10-1,.,TGCGCCAGCAGTGAGGGGGCAGGACTCTCCTACGAGCAGTACTTC,CASSEGAGLSYEQYF
TRBJ1-1,.,TRBV28,.,TGTGCCAGCAGTTTATGGGCGGCGAACACTGAAGCTTTCTTT,CASSLWAANTEAFF
TRBJ2-1,.,TRBV2,few,TGTGCCAGCAGTGAGTCGGTGGCGGAGTTCTTC,CASSESVAEFF
TRBJ2-7,TRBD2,TRBV5-3,.,TGTGCCAGAAGCTCGGAGCCGCTAGCGGGGGGATTATACGAGCAGTACTTC,CARSSEPLAGGLYEQYF
TRBJ1-1,.,TRBV15,.,TGTGCCACCAGCAGAGATGCGGGGAACACTGAAGCTTTCTTT,CATSRDAGNTEAFF
TRBJ1-2,.,TRBV18,.,TGTGCCAGCTCCCTTGAGGAGGCTGGCTACACCTTC,CASSLEEAGYTF
TRBJ2-7,.,TRBV2,.,TGTGCCAGCAGTGTCGTGGTTCACGAGCAGTACTTC,CASSVVVHEQYF
TRBJ2-3,.,TRBV11-2,once,TGTGCCAGCAGCTTAGCCTTATCGGAGGATACGCAGTATTTT,CASSLALSEDTQYF
TRBJ2-2,.,TRBV5-1,.,TGCGCCAGCCGAATAGACAGCACGAACACCGGGGAGCTGTTTTTT,CASRIDSTNTGELFF
TRBJ1-5,.,TRBV2,.,TGTGCCAGCAGTGAGGGTGGCCAGCCCCAGCATTTT,CASSEGGQPQHF
TRBJ1-1,.,TRBV19,.,TGTGCCAGTAGTATAATCGGGAAAGGGACCACTGAAGCTTTCTTT,CASSIIGKGTTEAFF
TRBJ1-5,.,TRBV10-3,.,TGTGCCATCAAGCAGGCGTCCGGGCCCCAGCATTTT,CAIKQASGPQHF
TRBJ2-7,TRBD2,TRBV9,.,TGTGCCAGCACCGTCGGGGGGGCGAGCTCCTACGAGCAGTACTTC,CASTVGGASSYEQYF
TRBJ2-1,TRBD2,TRBV18,few,TGTGCCAGCTCCCCACCCAGCGGGGGGGCCCTGGGTGAGCAGTTCTTC,CASSPPSGGALGEQFF
TRBJ1-2,.,TRBV4-1,.,TGCGCCAGCAGCCAGGATGACGTGCCCAACTATGGCTACACCTTC,CASSQDDVPNYGYTF
TRBJ1-2,.,TRBV11-2,.,TGTGCCAGCAGCTCCCTGAGACAAAGAGGATTTGGCTACACCTTC,CASSSLRQRGFGYTF